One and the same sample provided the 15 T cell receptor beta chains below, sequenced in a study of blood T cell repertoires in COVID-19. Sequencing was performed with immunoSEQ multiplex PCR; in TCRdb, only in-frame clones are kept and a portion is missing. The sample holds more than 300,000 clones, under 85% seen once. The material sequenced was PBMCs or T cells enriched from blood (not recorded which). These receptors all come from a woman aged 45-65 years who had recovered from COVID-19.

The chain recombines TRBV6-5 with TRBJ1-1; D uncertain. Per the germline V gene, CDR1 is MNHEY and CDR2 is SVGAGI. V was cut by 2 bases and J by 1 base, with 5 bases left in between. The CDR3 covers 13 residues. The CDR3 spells CASSYAGNTEAFF. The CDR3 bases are TGTGCCAGCAGTTACGCGGGGAACACTGAAGCTTTCTTT.

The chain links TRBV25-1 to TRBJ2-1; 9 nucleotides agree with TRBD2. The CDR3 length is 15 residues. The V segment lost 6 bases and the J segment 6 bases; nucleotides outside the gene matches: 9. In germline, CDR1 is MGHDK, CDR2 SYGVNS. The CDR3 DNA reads TGTGCCAGCAGCCTTCGACTAGCGGAGACCAATGAGCAGTTCTTC. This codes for CASSLRLAETNEQFF.

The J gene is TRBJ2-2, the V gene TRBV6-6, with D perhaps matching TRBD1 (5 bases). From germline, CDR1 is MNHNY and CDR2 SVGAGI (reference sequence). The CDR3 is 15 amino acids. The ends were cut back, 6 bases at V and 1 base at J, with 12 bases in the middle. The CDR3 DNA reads TGTGCCAGCAGCCAGACAGCAAAGAACACCGGGGAGCTGTTTTTT. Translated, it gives CASSQTAKNTGELFF.

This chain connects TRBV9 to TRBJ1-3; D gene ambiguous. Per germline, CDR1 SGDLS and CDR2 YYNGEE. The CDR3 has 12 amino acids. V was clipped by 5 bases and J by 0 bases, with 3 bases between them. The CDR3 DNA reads TGTGCCAGCAGGAGCTCTGGAAACACCATATATTTT. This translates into CASRSSGNTIYF.

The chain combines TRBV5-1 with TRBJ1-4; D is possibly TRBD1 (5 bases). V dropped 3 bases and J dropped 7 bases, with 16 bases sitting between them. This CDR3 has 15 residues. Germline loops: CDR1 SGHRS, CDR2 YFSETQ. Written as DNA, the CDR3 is TGCGCCAGCAGCTCGATGCAGGGATTGAGTGAAAAACTGTTTTTT. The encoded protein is CASSSMQGLSEKLFF. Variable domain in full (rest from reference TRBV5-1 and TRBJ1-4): KAGVTQTPRYLIKTRGQQVTLSCSPISGHRSVSWYQQTPGQGLQFLFEYFSETQRNKGNFPGRFSGRQFSNSRSEMNVSTLELGDSALYLCASSSMQGLSEKLFFGSGTQLSVL.

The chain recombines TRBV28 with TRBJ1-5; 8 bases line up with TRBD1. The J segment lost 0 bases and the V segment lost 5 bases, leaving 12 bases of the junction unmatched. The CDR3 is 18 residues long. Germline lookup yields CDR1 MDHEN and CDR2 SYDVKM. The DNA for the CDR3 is TGTGCCAGCAGTACGGGAGCAGGGGGCGTTTATAGCAATCAGCCCCAGCATTTT. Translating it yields CASSTGAGGVYSNQPQHF.

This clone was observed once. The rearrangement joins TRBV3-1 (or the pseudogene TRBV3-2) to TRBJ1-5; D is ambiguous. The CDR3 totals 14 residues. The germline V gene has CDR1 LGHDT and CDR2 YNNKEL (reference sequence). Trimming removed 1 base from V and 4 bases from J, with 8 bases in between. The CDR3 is CASSQGRGNQPQHF. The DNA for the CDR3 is TGTGCCAGCAGCCAAGGTCGAGGGAATCAGCCCCAGCATTTT.

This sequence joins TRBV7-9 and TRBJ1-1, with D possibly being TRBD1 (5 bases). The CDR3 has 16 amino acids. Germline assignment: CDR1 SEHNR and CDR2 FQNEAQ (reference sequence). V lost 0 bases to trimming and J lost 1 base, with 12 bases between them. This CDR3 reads CASSLARGHWNTEAFF. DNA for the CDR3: TGTGCCAGCAGCTTAGCGCGTGGACACTGGAACACTGAAGCTTTCTTT.

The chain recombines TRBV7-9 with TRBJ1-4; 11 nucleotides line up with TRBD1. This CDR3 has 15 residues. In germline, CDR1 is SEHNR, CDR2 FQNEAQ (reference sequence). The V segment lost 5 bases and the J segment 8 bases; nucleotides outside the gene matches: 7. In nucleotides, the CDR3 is TGTGCCAGCAGCCCCTGGACAGGGGGCGAGGAAAAACTGTTTTTT. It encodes CASSPWTGGEEKLFF.

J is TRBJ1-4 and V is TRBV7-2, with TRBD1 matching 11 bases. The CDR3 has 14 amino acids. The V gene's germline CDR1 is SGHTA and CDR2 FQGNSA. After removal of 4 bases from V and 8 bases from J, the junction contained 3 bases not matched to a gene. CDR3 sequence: CASSSGQGEEKLFF. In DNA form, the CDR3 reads TGTGCCAGCAGCTCGGGACAGGGGGAGGAAAAACTGTTTTTT.

The chain's CDR3 is CASVAAYGIGVEQFF. CDR3 coding DNA: TGTGCCAGCGTAGCGGCTTACGGGATAGGAGTTGAGCAGTTCTTC. The V gene is TRBV28, the J gene TRBJ2-1; maybe TRBD2 (6 bases). This CDR3 has 15 residues. CDR1 MDHEN and CDR2 SYDVKM come from the germline V gene. Trimming removed 8 bases from V and 9 bases from J, with 23 bases in between.

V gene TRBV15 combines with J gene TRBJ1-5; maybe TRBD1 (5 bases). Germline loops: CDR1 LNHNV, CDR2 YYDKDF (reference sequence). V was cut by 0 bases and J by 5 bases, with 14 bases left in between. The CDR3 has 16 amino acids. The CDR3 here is CATSRDPGYRDQPQHF. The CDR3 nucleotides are TGTGCCACCAGCAGAGATCCAGGGTATAGGGATCAGCCCCAGCATTTT.

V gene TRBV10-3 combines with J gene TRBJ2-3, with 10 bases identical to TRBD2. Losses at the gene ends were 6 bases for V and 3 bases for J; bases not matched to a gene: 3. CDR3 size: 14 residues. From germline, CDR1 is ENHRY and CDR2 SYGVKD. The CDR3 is CAISRTSGTDTQYF. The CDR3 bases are TGTGCCATCAGCCGGACTAGCGGAACAGATACGCAGTATTTT.

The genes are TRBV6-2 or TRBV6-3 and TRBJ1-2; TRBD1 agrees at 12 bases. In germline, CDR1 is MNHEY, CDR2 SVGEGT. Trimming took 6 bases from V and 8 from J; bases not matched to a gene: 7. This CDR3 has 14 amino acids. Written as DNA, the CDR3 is TGTGCCAGCAGCGGTAGGGACAGGGGGCACGGCTACACCTTC. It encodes CASSGRDRGHGYTF.

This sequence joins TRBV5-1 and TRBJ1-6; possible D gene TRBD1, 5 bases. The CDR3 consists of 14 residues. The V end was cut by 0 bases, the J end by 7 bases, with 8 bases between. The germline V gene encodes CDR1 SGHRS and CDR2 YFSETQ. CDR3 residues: CASSLGPGNSPLHF. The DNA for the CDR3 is TGCGCCAGCAGCTTGGGTCCAGGGAATTCACCCCTCCACTTT.